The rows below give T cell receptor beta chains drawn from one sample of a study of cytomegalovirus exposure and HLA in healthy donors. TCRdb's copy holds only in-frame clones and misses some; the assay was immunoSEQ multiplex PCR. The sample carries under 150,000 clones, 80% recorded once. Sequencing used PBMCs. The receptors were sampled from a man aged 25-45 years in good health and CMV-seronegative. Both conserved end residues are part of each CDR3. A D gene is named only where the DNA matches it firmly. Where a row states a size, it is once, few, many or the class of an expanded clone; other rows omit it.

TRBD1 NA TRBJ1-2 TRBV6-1 TGTGCCAGCAGTGAAGTGGGGACAGGCGTCAGCCCCTTC CASSEVGTGVSPF
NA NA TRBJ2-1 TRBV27 TGTGCCAGCAGTCCCTTCGACTATGATGAGCAGTTCTTC CASSPFDYDEQFF
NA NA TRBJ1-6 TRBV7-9 TGTGCCAGCAGCCGACCAGGGGCCCATAATTCACCCCTCCACTTT CASSRPGAHNSPLHF
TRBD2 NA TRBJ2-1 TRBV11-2 TGTGCCAGCAGCCCACTAGCGGGCTCCTACAATGAGCAGTTCTTC CASSPLAGSYNEQFF
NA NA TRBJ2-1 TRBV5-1 TGCGCCAGCAGCTTATCCCGACTAACTGAGCAGTTCTTC CASSLSRLTEQFF
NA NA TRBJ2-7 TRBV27 TGTGCCAGCAGTTCTGGGACATACGAGCAGTACTTC CASSSGTYEQYF
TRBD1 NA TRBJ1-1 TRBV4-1 TGCGCCAGCAGCCAATACCGGGACAGGGCTAGGGGTAACACTGAAGCTTTCTTT CASSQYRDRARGNTEAFF
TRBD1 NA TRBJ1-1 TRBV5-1 TGCGCCAGCAGCTTGAAGGGGGCTCCTGCTTTCTTT CASSLKGAPAFF
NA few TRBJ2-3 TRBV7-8 TGTGCCAGCAGCTTCATCCCGGGAGAGGCAGATACGCAGTATTTT CASSFIPGEADTQYF
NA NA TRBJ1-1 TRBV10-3 TGTGCCATCAGCCCCCCCATAAGCCCAGGAATGAACACTGAAGCTTTCTTT CAISPPISPGMNTEAFF
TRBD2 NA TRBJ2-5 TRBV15 TGTGCCACCAGCTCTTATGAGCGGGAGGGCCGCGAGACCCAGTACTTC CATSSYEREGRETQYF
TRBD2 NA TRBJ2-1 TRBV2 TGTGCCAGCAGAGGACTAGCGGGACGCTACAATGAGCAGTTCTTC CASRGLAGRYNEQFF
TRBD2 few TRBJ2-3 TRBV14 TGTGCCAGCAGCCAAGTAAATTTTAGGACTAGAGGCTCAGATACGCAGTATTTT CASSQVNFRTRGSDTQYF
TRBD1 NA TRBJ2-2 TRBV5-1 TGCGCCAGCAGCCCGCGGACAGGAGACACCGGGGAGCTGTTTTTT CASSPRTGDTGELFF
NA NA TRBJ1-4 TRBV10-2 TGCGCCAGCAGGACCTCAGGGACTAATGAAAAACTGTTTTTT CASRTSGTNEKLFF
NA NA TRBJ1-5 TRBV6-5 TGTGCCAGCAGTCCAAACAGGGACGGTCAGCCCCAGAATTTT CASSPNRDGQPQNF
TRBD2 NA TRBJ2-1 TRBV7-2 TGTGCCAGCAGCTTGAGGGGTAGCGGGAGGGCCATTAACAATGAGCAGTTCTTC CASSLRGSGRAINNEQFF
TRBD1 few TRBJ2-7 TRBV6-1 TGTGCCAGCAGTGAAGGTTGGGGTCGGGGACAGGGTGTTTACGAGCAGTACTTC CASSEGWGRGQGVYEQYF
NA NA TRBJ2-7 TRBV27 TGTGCCAGCAGTTTTGGGGGGTCCAACTCCTACGAGCAGTACTTC CASSFGGSNSYEQYF
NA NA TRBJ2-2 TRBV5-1 TGCGCCAGCAGCTTAAGGACATCGAACACCGGGGAGCTGTTTTTT CASSLRTSNTGELFF
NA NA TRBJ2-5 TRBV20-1 TGCAGTGCTAGTAAAGAGACCCAGTACTTC CSASKETQYF
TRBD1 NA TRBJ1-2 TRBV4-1 TGCGCCAGCAGCCAGCCTACCGGGACAGGGGCGGGGGGCTACACCTTC CASSQPTGTGAGGYTF
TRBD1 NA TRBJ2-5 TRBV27 TGTGCCAGCAGTTTCCATGGGACAGGGAAAGGAGAGACCCAGTACTTC CASSFHGTGKGETQYF
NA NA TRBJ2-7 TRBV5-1 TGCGCCAGCAGCTTGGGGCGGTCGGAGCGAGACTACGAGCAGTACTTC CASSLGRSERDYEQYF